The T cell receptor beta chain under discussion was sequenced for a study of cytomegalovirus exposure and HLA in healthy donors. Points from the study as a whole: Among TCR beta chains, those listed as cytomegalovirus-associated numbered fewer than 200. Most TCR beta V segments were productive about 90% or about 30% of the time in an earlier analysis.

Notes on this clone: Its specificity is not known.

PCR involved 60 Vbeta and 13 Jbeta primers. This table comes from immunoSEQ multiplex PCR, and its TCRdb copy is limited to in-frame clones, with some not included. The data contain some 190,000 clones, 75% to 85% of them seen just once; the ten biggest clones take up around 1.6%. This clonotype was obtained from a man between 18 and 35 years old in good health and CMV-seronegative. Sequencing used PBMCs.

Here the CDR3 reads CASSLQGFADTQYF. Here the CDR3 DNA reads TGTGCCAGTAGTTTACAGGGGTTTGCAGATACGCAGTATTTT. The chain links TRBV19 to TRBJ2-3; TRBD1 aligns across 7 bases. Trimming took 5 bases from V and 4 from J; bases not matched to a gene: 6. The CDR3 runs 14 residues. Germline-derived CDR1 and CDR2 are LNHDA and SQIVND (reference sequence).